One sample yielded the 13 T cell receptor beta chains listed below, sequenced in a study of identical twins. TCRdb itself ran the 5' RACE reads through MiXCR, one entry per CDR3 protein. The sample contains under 1 million distinct CDR3 sequences, more than 9% of which appear only once. The sample was also reused in another study, on yellow fever vaccine responses in identical twins.

Specimen: PBMCs. These TCRs come from a woman in her late teens or twenties in good health.

This clonotype was seen at least ten times. The chain uses TRBV21-1 and TRBJ1-5; the DNA was not used to check the table's D call, TRBD1. TRBV21-1 is a pseudogene segment. CDR3 size: 15 residues. CDR3 nucleotide sequence: TGTGCCAGCAGCCCAACGGACAGGGGGCTTCAGCCCCAGCATTTT. Residues: CASSPTDRGLQPQHF.

The sample holds many counts of this clonotype. The chain links TRBV7-9 to TRBJ2-4; possible D gene TRBD2, 6 bases. The CDR3 contains 14 residues. The ends were cut back, 3 bases at V and 8 bases at J, with 14 bases in the middle. Germline V gives CDR1 SEHNR, CDR2 FQNEAQ (reference sequence). This CDR3 reads CASSFGAGRDIQYF. DNA for the CDR3: TGTGCCAGCAGCTTTGGGGCGGGGCGAGACATTCAGTACTTC.

This clonotype was picked up a small number of times. The chain couples TRBV20-1 to TRBJ1-1; 7 bases map to TRBD1. The V gene end was trimmed by 0 bases and the J gene end by 2 bases; junction bases not matched to a gene: 6. This CDR3 has 15 residues. The germline V gene encodes CDR1 DFQATT and CDR2 SNEGSKA (reference sequence). This CDR3 is CSAREETGRNTEAFF. The CDR3 coding sequence is TGCAGTGCTAGAGAAGAGACAGGGCGAAACACTGAAGCTTTCTTT.

The chain carries TRBV5-6 and TRBJ2-1, with no clear D. In germline, CDR1 is SGHDT, CDR2 YYEEEE. The V and J ends lost 0 bases and 12 bases respectively, with 13 bases between them. The CDR3 totals 13 residues. The CDR3: CASSLVSGRGQFF. The CDR3 DNA follows: TGTGCCAGCAGCTTGGTTTCGGGCCGAGGGCAGTTCTTC.

This clonotype was found a few times. This sequence joins TRBV11-1 and TRBJ2-7; TRBD2 agrees at 10 bases. There are 15 residues in the CDR3. Germline CDR1 and CDR2: SGHAT and FQDESV (reference sequence). V lost 3 bases and J lost 0; bases outside the gene matches: 2. This CDR3 is CASSFVAGGSYEQYV. DNA for the CDR3: TGTGCCAGCAGCTTCGTAGCGGGGGGCTCCTACGAGCAGTACGTC.

The sample holds many counts of this clonotype. The chain uses TRBV12-3 or TRBV12-4 and TRBJ1-5; no firm D call. The CDR3 totals 13 residues. V was cut by 3 bases and J by 1 base, with 4 bases left in between. The CDR3 DNA reads TGTGCCAGCAGTTTCGGGAGCAATCAGCCCCAGCATTTT. It yields the protein CASSFGSNQPQHF.

Ten or more counts support this clonotype. V gene TRBV29-1 combines with J gene TRBJ2-2; possible D gene TRBD2, 6 bases. The CDR3 has 15 residues. Trimming stripped 6 bases from V and 0 bases from J, with 14 bases between. Looked up from germline, CDR1 is SQVTM and CDR2 is ANQGSEA. The CDR3 is CSVSWGGANTGELFF. CDR3 in DNA: TGCAGCGTCTCCTGGGGAGGCGCGAACACCGGGGAGCTGTTTTTT.

Ten or more counts support this clonotype. DNA for the CDR3: TGTGCCAGCGCCGGGTCCCTGAACACCGGGGAGCTGTTTTTT. It codes for CASAGSLNTGELFF. This chain connects TRBV7-9 to TRBJ2-2; D call uncertain. The CDR3 runs 14 residues. The V end was cut by 8 bases, the J end by 1 base, with 11 bases between. Germline V lookup: CDR1 SEHNR, CDR2 FQNEAQ (reference sequence).

The chain joins TRBV12-3 or TRBV12-4 to TRBJ2-7, with D possibly being TRBD2 (6 bases). Trimming pared 5 bases from V and 9 bases from J, leaving 14 bases between. The CDR3 loop spans 12 amino acids. CDR3 sequence: CASSGTERRQYV. CDR3 in DNA: TGTGCCAGCAGTGGGACTGAAAGGCGGCAGTACGTC.

About this clonotype: Relative to the germline gene, one junction end is altered; a read error may explain this. The CDR3, as DNA: TGTGCCAGCAGTCGCACAGATGCGCAGTATTTT. This sequence encodes CASSRTDAQYF. The gene calls are TRBV12-3 or TRBV12-4 and TRBJ2-3, with D unclear. The CDR3 consists of 11 residues.

This chain uses TRBV2 with TRBJ1-5; no firm D call. CDR3 length: 14 amino acids. CDR1 and CDR2 from the germline V gene are SNHLY and FYNNEI. V was shortened by 3 bases and J by 6 bases, with 12 bases between the two germline ends. CDR3 sequence: CASSEVAPRQPQHF. CDR3 coding DNA: TGTGCCAGCAGTGAGGTAGCTCCACGTCAGCCCCAGCATTTT.

The V call is TRBV15, the J call TRBJ1-4, with D tentatively TRBD1 (6 bases). V lost 5 bases and J 3 bases, leaving 10 bases between the germline ends. Germline CDR1 and CDR2: LNHNV and YYDKDF (reference sequence). The CDR3 length is 14 residues. For the CDR3, the DNA is TGTGCCACCAGCCCGCGGACAGCTAATGAAAAACTGTTTTTT. This translates into CATSPRTANEKLFF.

V and J are TRBV2 and TRBJ2-5, with D perhaps TRBD1 or TRBD2 (5 bases each). Germline lookup yields CDR1 SNHLY and CDR2 FYNNEI. Trimming cost V 9 bases and J 3 bases, with 26 bases left between them. The CDR3 runs to 17 residues. The CDR3 is CARKRGELGVFEETQYF. The DNA of the CDR3 is TGTGCCAGAAAGCGAGGGGAGTTGGGGGTTTTTGAAGAGACCCAGTACTTC.